What follows is one TCR beta chain and its context. For the second PCR, which ran for about 7 to 11 cycles, a sample-barcoded 5' primer and a J-beta primer mix were used. Each CDR3 protein is one row after TCRdb ran MiXCR on the 5' RACE reads. The table lists roughly 1,800,000 distinct CDR3 sequences, roughly 50% of them singletons. The CDR3 extends over 15 amino acids. V lost 4 bases and J lost 2, with 16 bases in between. Germline V gives CDR1 SGHRS, CDR2 YFSETQ. This record belongs to a study of blood T cells in healthy people across ages. Sequenced: blood. The V and J genes are TRBV5-1 and TRBJ2-7; possible D gene TRBD1, 5 bases. The receptor was derived from a woman in her thirties or forties in good health. The CDR3 DNA is TGCGCCAGCAGCAAGGACACTAAGGGAACCTACGAGCAGTACTTC. Translating gives CASSKDTKGTYEQYF.